This T cell receptor (beta chain) derives from a study of T cells expressing NK-cell markers. Study-level information: Seven donors tested HCMV-seropositive and one tested seronegative among the eight sequenced. Points from the study as a whole: The study found dominant NKG2C+ clonotypes at roughly 1.0-7.0% of CD8+ T cells in six donors.

The CDR3 consists of 15 residues. The germline V gene encodes CDR1 DFQATT and CDR2 SNEGSKA (reference sequence). TCRdb derives one entry per CDR3 protein from the 5' RACE reads, leaving out DNA. The table lists 350,000 to 500,000 distinct CDR3 sequences. As regards this clonotype: What it recognizes is unknown.

The chain carries TRBV20-1 and TRBJ1-2; TCRdb gives TRBD1 as the D gene, but with no DNA this cannot be confirmed. Sequencing was done on a sample of blood T cells: a sorted CD56 or NKG2C T cell subset, CD4+ or CD8+ T cells, or bulk PBMC T cells (not recorded which). The receptor was isolated from a woman aged 18-70 years in good health. The CDR3 protein is CSCKTPKFLSAGYTF.